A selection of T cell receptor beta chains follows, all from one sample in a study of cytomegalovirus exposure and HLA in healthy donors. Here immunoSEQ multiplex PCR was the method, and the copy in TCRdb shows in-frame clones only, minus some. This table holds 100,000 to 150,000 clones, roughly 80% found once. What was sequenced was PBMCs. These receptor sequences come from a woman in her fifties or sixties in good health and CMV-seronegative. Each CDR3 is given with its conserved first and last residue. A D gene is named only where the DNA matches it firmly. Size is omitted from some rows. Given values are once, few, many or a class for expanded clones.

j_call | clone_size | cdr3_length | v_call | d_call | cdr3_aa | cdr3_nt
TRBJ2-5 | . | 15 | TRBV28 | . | CASETSGGRWETQYF | TGTGCCAGCGAAACCTCAGGAGGGCGGTGGGAGACCCAGTACTTC
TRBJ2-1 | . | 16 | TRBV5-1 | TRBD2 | CASSLREENSGNEQFF | TGCGCCAGCAGCTTACGGGAGGAAAATTCGGGCAATGAGCAGTTCTTC
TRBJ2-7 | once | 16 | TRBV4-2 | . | CASSQVGVGSSYEQYF | TGTGCCAGCAGCCAAGTAGGGGTCGGGAGCTCCTACGAGCAGTACTTC
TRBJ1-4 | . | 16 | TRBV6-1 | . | CASSEIQGTTNEKLFF | TGTGCCAGCAGTGAAATACAGGGCACAACTAATGAAAAACTGTTTTTT
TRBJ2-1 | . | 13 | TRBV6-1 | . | CASRQGGDNEQFF | TGTGCCAGCAGACAGGGAGGGGACAATGAGCAGTTCTTC
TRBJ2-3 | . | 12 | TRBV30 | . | CAWKQGPDTQYF | TGTGCCTGGAAACAGGGACCAGATACGCAGTATTTT
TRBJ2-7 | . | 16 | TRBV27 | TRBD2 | CASSLSSGLAGSEQYF | TGTGCCAGCAGTTTATCCTCCGGACTAGCGGGATCCGAGCAGTACTTC
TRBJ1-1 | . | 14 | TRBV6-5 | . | CASSYSILNTEAFF | TGTGCCAGCAGTTACTCTATCTTGAACACTGAAGCTTTCTTT
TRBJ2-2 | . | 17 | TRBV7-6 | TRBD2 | CASSNIRTSGRTGELFF | TGTGCCAGCAGCAACATTCGGACTAGCGGGAGAACCGGGGAGCTGTTTTTT
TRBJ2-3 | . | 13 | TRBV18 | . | CASSPTSTDTQYF | TGTGCCAGCTCACCAACTAGCACAGATACGCAGTATTTT
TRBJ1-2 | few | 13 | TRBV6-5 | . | CASSYGSPYGYTF | TGTGCCAGCAGTTACGGCAGTCCCTATGGCTACACCTTC
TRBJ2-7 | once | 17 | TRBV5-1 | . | CASSLGPQGLGSYEQYF | TGCGCCAGCAGCTTGGGGCCACAGGGATTAGGGTCCTACGAGCAGTACTTC
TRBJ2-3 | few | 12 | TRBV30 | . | CAWSLNTDTQYF | TGTGCCTGGAGTCTAAACACAGATACGCAGTATTTT
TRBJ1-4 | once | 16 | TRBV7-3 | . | CASSLGGKATNEKLFF | TGTGCCAGCAGCTTGGGGGGGAAGGCGACTAATGAAAAACTGTTTTTT
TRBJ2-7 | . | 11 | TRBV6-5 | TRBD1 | CASTSGGGQYF | TGTGCCAGCACCTCAGGGGGCGGGCAGTACTTC
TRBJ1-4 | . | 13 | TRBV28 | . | CASSQGGDEKLFF | TGTGCCAGCAGTCAAGGGGGAGATGAAAAACTGTTTTTT
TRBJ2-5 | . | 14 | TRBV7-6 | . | CASSSSGARETQYF | TGTGCCAGCAGCTCCTCAGGGGCCCGGGAGACCCAGTACTTC
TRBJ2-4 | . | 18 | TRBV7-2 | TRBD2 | CASSELAGRTLAKNIQYF | TGTGCCAGCAGCGAACTAGCGGGAAGAACTCTAGCCAAAAACATTCAGTACTTC